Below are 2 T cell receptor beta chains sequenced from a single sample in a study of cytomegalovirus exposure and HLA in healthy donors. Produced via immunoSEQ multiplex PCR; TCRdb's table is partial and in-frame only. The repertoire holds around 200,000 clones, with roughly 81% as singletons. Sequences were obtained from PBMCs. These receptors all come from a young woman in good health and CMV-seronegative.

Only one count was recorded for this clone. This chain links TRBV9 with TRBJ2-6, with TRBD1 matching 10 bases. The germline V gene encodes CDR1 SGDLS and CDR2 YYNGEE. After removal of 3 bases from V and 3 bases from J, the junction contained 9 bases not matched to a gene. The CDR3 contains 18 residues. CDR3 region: CASSAPGQGTYGANVLTF. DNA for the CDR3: TGTGCCAGCAGCGCCCCGGGACAGGGGACTTATGGGGCCAACGTCCTGACTTTC.

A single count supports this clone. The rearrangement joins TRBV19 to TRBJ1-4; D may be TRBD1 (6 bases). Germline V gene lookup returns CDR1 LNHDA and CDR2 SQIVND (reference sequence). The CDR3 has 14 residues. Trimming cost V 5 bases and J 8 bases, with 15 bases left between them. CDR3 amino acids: CASSSPTGLEKLFF. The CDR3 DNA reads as TGTGCCAGTAGTTCACCGACAGGTTTGGAAAAACTGTTTTTT.